This TCR beta chain originates from a study of Ad26.COV2.S vaccination and SARS-CoV-2 variants. Sequenced by immunoSEQ multiplex PCR; TCRdb stores in-frame clones only, minus some. The repertoire consists of roughly 350,000 clones, with around 90% occurring once and the leading ten covering around 6.6%. Treatment in this sample: approximately 18 received Ad26.COV2.S at low or high dose, single or two shots; about 5 received placebo; per-sample allocation not given. Day 63 following the first vaccine or placebo injection was when the samples were taken. The sequence came from a person between 18 and 65 years old who received the Ad26.COV2.S COVID-19 vaccine or a placebo. The input for sequencing was peripheral blood, taken in a trial of Ad26.COV2.S vaccine versus placebo.

CDR3 bases: TGTGCCAGCAGTTTAGGGGTGGGCCGCGCGATGGAAGCTTTCTTT. This encodes CASSLGVGRAMEAFF. V is TRBV27 and J is TRBJ1-1; D unresolved. Germline V gene sequence: CDR1 MNHEY, CDR2 SMNVEV (reference sequence). V lost 2 bases and J lost 8, with 18 bases in between. The CDR3 length is 15 residues.